This TCR beta chain was identified in a study of blood T cell repertoires in COVID-19. Germline CDR1 reads MNHEY; CDR2 reads SVGAGI. CDR3 length equals 13 residues. The V end was cut by 8 bases, the J end by 3 bases, with 10 bases between. This table comes from immunoSEQ multiplex PCR, and its TCRdb copy is limited to in-frame clones, with some not included. This sample has roughly 190,000 clones, with around 82% found just once. Assignments of participants to cohorts depended upon their own reported clinical history. Sequencing was done on a sample of PBMCs or T cells enriched from blood (not recorded which). The TCR was taken from a woman in her fifties or sixties with acute COVID-19. The V gene is TRBV6-5, the J gene TRBJ1-4; D is uncertain. DNA for the CDR3: TGTGCCAGCCGAGAGGGCCCTAATGAAAAACTGTTTTTT. As protein: CASREGPNEKLFF.